This is a list of T cell receptor beta chains from one sample in a study of cytomegalovirus exposure and HLA in healthy donors. The method was immunoSEQ multiplex PCR; TCRdb's version includes in-frame clones alone and lacks a portion of them. The sample shows 180,000 or so clones, more than 75% of them seen only once. Sequences were obtained from PBMCs. These receptors came from a man between 18 and 35 years old in good health and CMV-seropositive. The CDR3 runs from the conserved cysteine through the conserved F or W. A D gene is named only where the DNA matches it firmly. Rows may omit the clone size; those that give it use once, few, many or a size class.

j_gene | abundance | v_gene | d_gene | CDR3aa | CDR3nt
TRBJ2-3 | . | TRBV27 | TRBD2 | CASFPAGGHTDTQYF | TGTGCCAGCTTCCCGGCGGGGGGCCACACAGATACGCAGTATTTT
TRBJ1-6 | once | TRBV19 | TRBD1 | CASSVSLSGTVPHSPLHF | TGTGCCAGTAGCGTTTCCCTCTCCGGGACAGTACCTCATTCACCCCTCCACTTT
TRBJ2-3 | few | TRBV5-4 | TRBD2 | CASRAGVGTDTQYF | TGTGCCAGCAGGGCGGGAGTGGGCACAGATACGCAGTATTTT
TRBJ2-5 | . | TRBV30 | TRBD1 | CASSPGQGAQETQYF | TGTGCCTCCTCCCCGGGACAGGGGGCTCAGGAGACCCAGTACTTC
TRBJ1-1 | . | TRBV25-1 | . | CASSLGGGTEAFF | TGTGCCAGCAGTTTGGGGGGGGGAACTGAAGCTTTCTTT
TRBJ2-1 | . | TRBV27 | TRBD2 | CASCRTSGRVPEQFF | TGTGCCAGCTGCCGGACTAGCGGGAGGGTGCCTGAGCAGTTCTTC
TRBJ2-7 | . | TRBV25-1 | TRBD2 | CASRTNGLAEDYEQYF | TGTGCCAGCAGGACCAATGGACTAGCGGAAGACTACGAGCAGTACTTC
TRBJ2-7 | . | TRBV5-4 | . | CASSLDQAGREQYF | TGTGCCAGCAGCTTGGATCAGGCAGGGCGCGAGCAGTACTTC
TRBJ1-2 | . | TRBV14 | TRBD1 | CASSQDHLTGIDYGYTF | TGTGCCAGCAGCCAAGATCATTTGACAGGGATCGACTATGGCTACACCTTC
TRBJ2-7 | . | TRBV28 | TRBD2 | CASSLLAGASYEQYF | TGTGCCAGCAGTTTATTAGCGGGCGCCTCCTACGAGCAGTACTTC
TRBJ2-7 | . | TRBV5-1 | TRBD1 | CASSGGQGWDEQYF | TGCGCCAGCAGCGGAGGACAGGGGTGGGACGAGCAGTACTTC
TRBJ2-3 | . | TRBV5-6 | TRBD2 | CASSLYGLAETDTQYF | TGTGCCAGCAGCTTGTATGGACTAGCGGAAACAGATACGCAGTATTTT
TRBJ2-3 | once | TRBV2 | . | CASEGGSDTQYF | TGTGCCAGCGAAGGGGGTTCAGATACGCAGTATTTT
TRBJ2-3 | . | TRBV11-2 | . | CASSAELWDTQYF | TGTGCCAGCAGCGCCGAACTTTGGGATACGCAGTATTTT
TRBJ2-5 | . | TRBV5-1 | TRBD2 | CASTSGGGEDQETQYF | TGCGCCAGCACTAGCGGGGGGGGAGAGGACCAAGAGACCCAGTACTTC
TRBJ2-1 | . | TRBV27 | . | CASSLSRVSYNEQFF | TGTGCCAGCAGTTTATCGAGGGTGTCCTACAATGAGCAGTTCTTC
TRBJ2-5 | . | TRBV2 | TRBD1 | CASRYRDRGDF | TGTGCCAGCAGGTACCGGGACAGGGGCGACTTC
TRBJ1-4 | . | TRBV27 | . | CASSGGLKLFF | TGTGCCAGCAGTGGGGGGTTGAAACTGTTTTTT
TRBJ1-2 | . | TRBV6-6 | . | CASSPISGGYTF | TGTGCCAGCAGTCCTATTTCCGGTGGCTACACCTTC
TRBJ2-7 | once | TRBV18 | TRBD1 | CASSPPGQGLNDEQYF | TGTGCCAGCTCACCACCGGGACAGGGTTTGAATGACGAGCAGTACTTC
TRBJ2-7 | . | TRBV6-1 | . | CASSNNRDTKAF | TGTGCCAGCAGTAATAACCGGGACACAAAAGCTTTC
TRBJ1-5 | once | TRBV2 | . | CASSEGRGQPQHF | TGTGCCAGCAGTGAAGGGCGAGGACAGCCCCAGCATTTT
TRBJ1-1 | . | TRBV5-6 | TRBD1 | CASSLVGQGLNTEAFF | TGTGCCAGCAGCTTGGTGGGACAGGGGCTGAACACTGAAGCTTTCTTT
TRBJ2-2 | . | TRBV11-1 | TRBD2 | CASSLVPSGGRGELFF | TGTGCCAGCAGCTTAGTTCCTAGCGGGGGCCGAGGGGAGCTGTTTTTT
TRBJ1-6 | . | TRBV6-5 | . | CASSYRPGSYNSPLHF | TGTGCCAGCAGTTACAGGCCGGGCTCCTATAATTCACCCCTCCACTTT
TRBJ2-3 | large | TRBV6-4 | TRBD2 | CASSLAGGSTDTQYF | TGTGCCAGCAGTTTAGCGGGAGGGAGCACAGATACGCAGTATTTT
TRBJ2-7 | . | TRBV11-2 | TRBD1 | CASSFWDRGLASSYEQYF | TGTGCCAGCAGCTTTTGGGACAGGGGTCTCGCCAGCTCCTACGAGCAGTACTTC
TRBJ1-4 | . | TRBV7-9 | . | CASSHRDKRREKLFF | TGTGCCAGCAGCCACCGGGACAAGCGGAGGGAAAAACTGTTTTTT
TRBJ1-5 | . | TRBV15 | . | CATSRDRGIIGQPQHF | TGTGCCACCAGCAGAGACAGGGGAATAATAGGGCAGCCCCAGCATTTT
TRBJ2-5 | . | TRBV7-9 | . | CASSSIEETQYF | TGTGCCAGCAGCTCTATCGAGGAGACCCAGTACTTC
TRBJ1-2 | . | TRBV9 | . | CASSVVGPRGGYGYTF | TGTGCCAGCAGCGTAGTAGGCCCCAGGGGCGGCTATGGCTACACCTTC
TRBJ2-3 | few | TRBV19 | TRBD2 | CASAPGLAGPRDTQYF | TGTGCCAGTGCTCCGGGACTAGCGGGGCCCCGCGATACGCAGTATTTT
TRBJ1-2 | . | TRBV28 | TRBD1 | CASKTGQRRGGYTF | TGTGCCAGTAAGACGGGACAGCGGAGGGGTGGCTACACCTTC
TRBJ2-1 | . | TRBV10-3 | . | CAIQEPGTYNEQFF | TGTGCCATCCAAGAGCCGGGTACCTACAATGAGCAGTTCTTC
TRBJ2-1 | . | TRBV6-5 | TRBD2 | CASSYSGGRAGNEQFF | TGTGCCAGCAGTTACTCTGGCGGGAGGGCGGGCAATGAGCAGTTCTTC
TRBJ1-4 | . | TRBV5-1 | . | CASSLDSTPKKLFF | TGCGCCAGCAGCTTGGACAGTACCCCCAAAAAACTGTTTTTT